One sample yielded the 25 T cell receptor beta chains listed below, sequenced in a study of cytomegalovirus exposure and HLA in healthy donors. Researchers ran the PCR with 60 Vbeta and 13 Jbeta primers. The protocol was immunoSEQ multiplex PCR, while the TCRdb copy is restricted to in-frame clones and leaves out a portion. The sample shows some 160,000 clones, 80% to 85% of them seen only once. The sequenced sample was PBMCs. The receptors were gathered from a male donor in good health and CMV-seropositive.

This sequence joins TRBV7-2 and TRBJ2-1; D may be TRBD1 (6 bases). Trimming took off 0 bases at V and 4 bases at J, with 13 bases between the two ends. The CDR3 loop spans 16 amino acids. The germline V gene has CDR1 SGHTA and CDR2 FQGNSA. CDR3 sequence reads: CASSLALAGAYNEQFF. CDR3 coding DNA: TGTGCCAGCAGCTTAGCTCTGGCAGGGGCTTACAATGAGCAGTTCTTC.

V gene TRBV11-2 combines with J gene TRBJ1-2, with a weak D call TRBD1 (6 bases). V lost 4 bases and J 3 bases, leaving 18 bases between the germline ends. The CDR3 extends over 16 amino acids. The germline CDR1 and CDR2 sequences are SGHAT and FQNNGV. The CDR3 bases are TGTGCCAGCAGCTCGACGCGGGGGCGGTTGGACTATGGCTACACCTTC. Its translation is CASSSTRGRLDYGYTF.

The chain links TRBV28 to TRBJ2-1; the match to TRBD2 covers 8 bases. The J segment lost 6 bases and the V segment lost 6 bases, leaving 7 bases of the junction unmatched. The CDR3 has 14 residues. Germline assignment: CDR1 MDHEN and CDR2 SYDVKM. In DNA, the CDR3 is TGTGCCAGCAGCAATAGCGGGGCGCGCAATGAGCAGTTCTTC. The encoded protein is CASSNSGARNEQFF.

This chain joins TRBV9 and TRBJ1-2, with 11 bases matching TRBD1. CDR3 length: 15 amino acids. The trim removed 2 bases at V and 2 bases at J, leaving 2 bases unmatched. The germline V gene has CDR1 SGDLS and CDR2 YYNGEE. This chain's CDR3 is CASSVDRGRNYGYTF. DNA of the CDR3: TGTGCCAGCAGCGTGGACAGGGGGCGAAACTATGGCTACACCTTC.

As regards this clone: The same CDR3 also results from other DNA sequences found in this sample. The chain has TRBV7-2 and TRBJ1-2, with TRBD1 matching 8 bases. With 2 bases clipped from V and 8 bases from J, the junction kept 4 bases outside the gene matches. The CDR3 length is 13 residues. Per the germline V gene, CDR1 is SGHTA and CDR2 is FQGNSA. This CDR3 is CASSLQGARGYTF. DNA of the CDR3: TGTGCCAGCAGCTTACAGGGGGCTCGGGGCTACACCTTC.

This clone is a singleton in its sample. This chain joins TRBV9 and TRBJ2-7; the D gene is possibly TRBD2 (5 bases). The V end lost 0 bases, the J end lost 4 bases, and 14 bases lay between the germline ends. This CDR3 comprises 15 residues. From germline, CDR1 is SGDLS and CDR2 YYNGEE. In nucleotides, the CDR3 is TGTGCCAGCAGCGTAGACGAGGGAGCCCATTACGAGCAGTACTTC. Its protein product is CASSVDEGAHYEQYF.

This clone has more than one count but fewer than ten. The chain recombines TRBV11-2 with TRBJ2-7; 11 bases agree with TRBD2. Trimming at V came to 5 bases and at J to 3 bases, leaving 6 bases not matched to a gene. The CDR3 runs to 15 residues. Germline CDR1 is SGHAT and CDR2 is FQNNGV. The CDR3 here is CASSHKGLADYEQYF. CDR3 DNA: TGTGCCAGCAGCCACAAGGGACTAGCGGACTACGAGCAGTACTTC.

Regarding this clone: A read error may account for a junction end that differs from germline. The CDR3 loop reads CSSSLVGPLRSETQYF. DNA for the CDR3: TGTTCCAGCAGCTTAGTTGGCCCCCTGAGGTCGGAGACCCAGTACTTC. The chain joins TRBV7-9 to TRBJ2-5; D uncertain. This CDR3 has 16 amino acids. The germline V gene has CDR1 SEHNR and CDR2 FQNEAQ (reference sequence).

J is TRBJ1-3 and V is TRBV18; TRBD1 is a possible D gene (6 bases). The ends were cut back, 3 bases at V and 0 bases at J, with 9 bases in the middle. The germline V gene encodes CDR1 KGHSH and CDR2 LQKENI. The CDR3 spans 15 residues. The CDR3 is CASSPRGGSGNTIYF. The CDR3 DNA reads TGTGCCAGCTCACCCAGAGGGGGCTCTGGAAACACCATATATTTT.

CDR3 sequence: CASSLARGYNEQFF. Here the CDR3 DNA reads TGTGCCAGCAGCTTAGCGCGGGGCTACAATGAGCAGTTCTTC. The rearrangement joins TRBV7-9 to TRBJ2-1; perhaps TRBD2 as D (6 bases). V lost 0 bases to trimming and J lost 3 bases, with 6 bases between them. This CDR3 has 14 amino acids. CDR1 and CDR2 (germline): SEHNR, FQNEAQ (reference sequence).

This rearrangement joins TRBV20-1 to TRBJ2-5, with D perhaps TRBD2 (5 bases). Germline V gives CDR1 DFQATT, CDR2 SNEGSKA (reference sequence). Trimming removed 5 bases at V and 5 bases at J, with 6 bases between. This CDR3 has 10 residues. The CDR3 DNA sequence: TGCAGTGCTGGGGAGGAGACCCAGTACTTC. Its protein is CSAGEETQYF.

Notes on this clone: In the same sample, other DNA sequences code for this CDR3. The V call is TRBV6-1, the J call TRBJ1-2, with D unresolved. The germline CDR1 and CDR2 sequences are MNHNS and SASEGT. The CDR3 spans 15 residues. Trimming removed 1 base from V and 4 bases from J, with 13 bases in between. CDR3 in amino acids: CASSEGRSRVYGYTF. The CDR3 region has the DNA TGTGCCAGCAGTGAAGGGCGGTCCCGGGTCTATGGCTACACCTTC.

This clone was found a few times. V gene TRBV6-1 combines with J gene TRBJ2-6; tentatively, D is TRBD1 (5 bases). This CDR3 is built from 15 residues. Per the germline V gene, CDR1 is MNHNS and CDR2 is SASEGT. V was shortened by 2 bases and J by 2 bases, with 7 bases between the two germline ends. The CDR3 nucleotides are TGTGCCAGCAGTGAACAAGGGGCTGGGGCCAACGTCCTGACTTTC. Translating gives CASSEQGAGANVLTF.

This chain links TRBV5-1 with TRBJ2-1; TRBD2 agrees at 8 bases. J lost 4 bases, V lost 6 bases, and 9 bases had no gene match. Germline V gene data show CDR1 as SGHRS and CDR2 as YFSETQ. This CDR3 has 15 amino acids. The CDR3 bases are TGCGCCAGCAAACTCCGGGAGGGCCAGTACAATGAGCAGTTCTTC. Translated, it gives CASKLREGQYNEQFF.

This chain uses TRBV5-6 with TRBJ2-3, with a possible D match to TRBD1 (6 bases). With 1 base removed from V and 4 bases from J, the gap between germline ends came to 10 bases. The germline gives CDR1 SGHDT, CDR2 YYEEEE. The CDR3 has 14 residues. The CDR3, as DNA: TGTGCCAGCAGCTTGTGGGGGCCCTCAGATACGCAGTATTTT. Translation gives CASSLWGPSDTQYF.

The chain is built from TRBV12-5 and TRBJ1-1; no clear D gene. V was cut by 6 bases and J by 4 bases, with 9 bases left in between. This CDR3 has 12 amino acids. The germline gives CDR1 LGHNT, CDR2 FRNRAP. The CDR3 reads CASGWEGTEAFF. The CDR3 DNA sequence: TGTGCTAGTGGATGGGAGGGCACTGAAGCTTTCTTT.

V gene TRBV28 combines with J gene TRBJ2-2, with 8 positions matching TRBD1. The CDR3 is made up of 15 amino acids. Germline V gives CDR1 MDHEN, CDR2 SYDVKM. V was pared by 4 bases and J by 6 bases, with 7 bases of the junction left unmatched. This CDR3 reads CASSSQDRAAGELFF. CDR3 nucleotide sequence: TGTGCCAGCAGTTCCCAGGACAGGGCGGCCGGGGAGCTGTTTTTT.

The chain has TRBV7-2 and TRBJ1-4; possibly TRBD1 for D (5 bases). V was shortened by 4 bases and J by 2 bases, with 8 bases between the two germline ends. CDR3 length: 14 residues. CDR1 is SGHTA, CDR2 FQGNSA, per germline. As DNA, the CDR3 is TGTGCCAGCAGCTGGGGCCGTACTAATGAAAAACTGTTTTTT. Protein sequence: CASSWGRTNEKLFF.

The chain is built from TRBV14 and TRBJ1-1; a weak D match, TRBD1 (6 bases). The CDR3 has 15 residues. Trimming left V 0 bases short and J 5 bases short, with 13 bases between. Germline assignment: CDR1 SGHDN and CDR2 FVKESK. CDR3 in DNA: TGTGCCAGCAGCCAAGAACAGGGATGGGGGACTGAAGCTTTCTTT. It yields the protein CASSQEQGWGTEAFF. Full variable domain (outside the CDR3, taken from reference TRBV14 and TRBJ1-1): EAGVTQFPSHSVIEKGQTVTLRCDPISGHDNLYWYRRVMGKEIKFLLHFVKESKQDESGMPNNRFLAERTGGTYSTLKVQPAELEDSGVYFCASSQEQGWGTEAFFGQGTRLTVV.

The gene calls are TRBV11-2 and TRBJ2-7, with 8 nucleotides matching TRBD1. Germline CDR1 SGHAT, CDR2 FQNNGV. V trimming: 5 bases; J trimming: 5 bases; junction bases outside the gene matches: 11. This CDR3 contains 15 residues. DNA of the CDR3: TGTGCCAGCAGCCCGATACCGGCAGGGGGCAACGAGCAGTACTTC. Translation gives CASSPIPAGGNEQYF. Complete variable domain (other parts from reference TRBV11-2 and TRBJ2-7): EAGVAQSPRYKIIEKRQSVAFWCNPISGHATLYWYQQILGQGPKLLIQFQNNGVVDDSQLPKDRFSAERLKGVDSTLKIQPAKLEDSAVYLCASSPIPAGGNEQYFGPGTRLTVT.

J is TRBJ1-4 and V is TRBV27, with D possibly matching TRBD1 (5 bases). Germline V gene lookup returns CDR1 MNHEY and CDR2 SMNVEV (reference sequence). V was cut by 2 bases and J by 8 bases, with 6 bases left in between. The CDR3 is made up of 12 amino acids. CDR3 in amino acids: CASSLDREKLFF. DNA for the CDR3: TGTGCCAGCAGTTTAGACAGAGAAAAACTGTTTTTT.

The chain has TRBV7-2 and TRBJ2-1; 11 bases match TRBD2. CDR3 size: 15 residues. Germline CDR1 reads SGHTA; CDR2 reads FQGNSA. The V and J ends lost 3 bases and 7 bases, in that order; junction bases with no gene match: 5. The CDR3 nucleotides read TGTGCCAGCAGCTTGTTAGCGGGGGGGTTGAATGAGCAGTTCTTC. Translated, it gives CASSLLAGGLNEQFF. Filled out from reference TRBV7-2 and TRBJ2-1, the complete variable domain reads GAGVSQSPSNKVTEKGKDVELRCDPISGHTALYWYRQSLGQGLEFLIYFQGNSAPDKSGLPSDRFSAERTGGSVSTLTIQRTQQEDSAVYLCASSLLAGGLNEQFFGPGTRLTVL.

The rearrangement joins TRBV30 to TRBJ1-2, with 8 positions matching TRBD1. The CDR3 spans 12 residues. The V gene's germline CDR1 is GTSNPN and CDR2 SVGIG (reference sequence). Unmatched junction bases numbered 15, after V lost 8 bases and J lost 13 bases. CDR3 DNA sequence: TGTGCCAGTGGACAGGGCCAAACGGGTCGCACCTTC. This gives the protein CASGQGQTGRTF.

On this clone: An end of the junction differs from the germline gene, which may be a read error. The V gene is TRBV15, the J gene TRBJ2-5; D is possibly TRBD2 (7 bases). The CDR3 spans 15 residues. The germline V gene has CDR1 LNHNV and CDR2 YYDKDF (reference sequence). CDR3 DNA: TGTGCCACCAGCCGAGAGGGGGGGCGAGTGGAGACCCAGTACTTC. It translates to CATSREGGRVETQYF.

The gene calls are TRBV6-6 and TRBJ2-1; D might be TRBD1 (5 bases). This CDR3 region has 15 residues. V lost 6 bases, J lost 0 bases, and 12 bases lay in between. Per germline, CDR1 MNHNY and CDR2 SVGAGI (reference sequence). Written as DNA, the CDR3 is TGTGCCAGCAGCCCAGGGTTCTCCTCCTACAATGAGCAGTTCTTC. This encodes CASSPGFSSYNEQFF.